This TCR beta chain was observed in a study of blood T cells in healthy people across ages. Overall study results and limits: Conclusively comparing naive with antigen-experienced cells was impossible with unsorted PBMCs. As age increased, TCR beta diversity per million T cells fell in a roughly linear fashion. Estimates drawn from one million T cells were deemed to understate diversity.

Trimming removed 3 bases from V and 9 bases from J, with 12 bases in between. This CDR3 spans 13 amino acids. Every sample yielded at least 7 million isolated PBMCs. About this clonotype: Its antigen is unknown.

A sample-barcoded 5' primer and a J-beta primer mix were used in a second PCR of roughly 7 to 11 cycles. Each CDR3 protein gets one entry after TCRdb re-called the 5' RACE reads with MiXCR. The sample has approximately 1,100,000 distinct CDR3 sequences; 40% to 45% are singletons. The rearrangement links TRBV12-3 or TRBV12-4 to TRBJ2-1; D uncertain. The sequenced material came from blood. The receptor was isolated from a woman aged 55-69 years in good health. The CDR3 coding sequence is TGTGCCAGCAGTTTTTTGATCAGAGGTGAGCAGTTCTTC. This gives the protein CASSFLIRGEQFF.